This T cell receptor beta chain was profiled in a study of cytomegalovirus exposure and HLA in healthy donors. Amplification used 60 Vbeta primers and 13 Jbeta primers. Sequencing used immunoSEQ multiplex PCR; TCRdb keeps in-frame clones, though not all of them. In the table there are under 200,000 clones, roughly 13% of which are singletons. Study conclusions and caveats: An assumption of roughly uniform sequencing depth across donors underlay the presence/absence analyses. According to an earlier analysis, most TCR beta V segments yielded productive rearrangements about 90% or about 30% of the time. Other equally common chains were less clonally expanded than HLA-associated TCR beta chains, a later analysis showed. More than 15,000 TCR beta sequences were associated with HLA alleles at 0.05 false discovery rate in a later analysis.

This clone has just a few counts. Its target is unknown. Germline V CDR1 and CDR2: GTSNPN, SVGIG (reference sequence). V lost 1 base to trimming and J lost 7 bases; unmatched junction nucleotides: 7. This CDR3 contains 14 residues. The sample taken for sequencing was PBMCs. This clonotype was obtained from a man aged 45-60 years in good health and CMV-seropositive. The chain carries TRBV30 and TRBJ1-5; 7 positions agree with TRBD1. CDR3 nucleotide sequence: TGTGCCTGGAGTGGGGGGACAGTATTCCAGCCCCAGCATTTT. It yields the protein CAWSGGTVFQPQHF.